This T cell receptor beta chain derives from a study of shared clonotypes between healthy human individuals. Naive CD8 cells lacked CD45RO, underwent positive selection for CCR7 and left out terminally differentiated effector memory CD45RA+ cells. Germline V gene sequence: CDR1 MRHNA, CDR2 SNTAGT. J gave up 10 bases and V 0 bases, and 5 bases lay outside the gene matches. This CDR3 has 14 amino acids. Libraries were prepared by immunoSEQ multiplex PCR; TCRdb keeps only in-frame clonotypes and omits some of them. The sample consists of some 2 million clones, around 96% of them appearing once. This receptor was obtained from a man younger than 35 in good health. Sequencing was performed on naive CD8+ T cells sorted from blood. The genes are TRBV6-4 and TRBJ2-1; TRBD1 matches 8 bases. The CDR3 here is CASSDSETGEEQFF. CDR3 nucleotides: TGTGCCAGCAGTGACTCGGAGACAGGGGAAGAGCAGTTCTTC.